This T cell receptor beta chain comes out of a study of OX40 agonist ivuxolimab in advanced cancers. Turning to the study itself: Patients were around 83% male with ages about 23 to 79, mean around 61.

Profiling relied on immunoSEQ multiplex PCR, and the TCRdb table lists in-frame clones only, not all of them. This repertoire shows 55,000 to 75,000 clones, about 84% found once; its top ten account for approximately 11%. The CDR3 covers 12 residues. Unmatched junction bases numbered 5, after V lost 4 bases and J lost 10 bases. CDR1 is MDHEN, CDR2 SYDVKM, per germline. Points from the study as a whole: Normalized T-cell clonal expansion was also low in some nonresponders.

On cycle 4 day 1 and cycle 7 day 1, as well as at baseline, blood was sampled. As to this clone: The antigen is undetermined.

The TCR was taken from an adult with an advanced solid tumor such as melanoma, head and neck, liver or kidney cancer. Sequenced here: CD4+ or CD8+ T cells sorted from blood, sampled in a trial of the OX40 agonist ivuxolimab. The V call is TRBV28, the J call TRBJ2-7; 9 nucleotides line up with TRBD1. DNA for the CDR3: TGTGCCAGCAGTTCCCGGGACAGGGACCAGTACTTC. Amino acids: CASSSRDRDQYF.